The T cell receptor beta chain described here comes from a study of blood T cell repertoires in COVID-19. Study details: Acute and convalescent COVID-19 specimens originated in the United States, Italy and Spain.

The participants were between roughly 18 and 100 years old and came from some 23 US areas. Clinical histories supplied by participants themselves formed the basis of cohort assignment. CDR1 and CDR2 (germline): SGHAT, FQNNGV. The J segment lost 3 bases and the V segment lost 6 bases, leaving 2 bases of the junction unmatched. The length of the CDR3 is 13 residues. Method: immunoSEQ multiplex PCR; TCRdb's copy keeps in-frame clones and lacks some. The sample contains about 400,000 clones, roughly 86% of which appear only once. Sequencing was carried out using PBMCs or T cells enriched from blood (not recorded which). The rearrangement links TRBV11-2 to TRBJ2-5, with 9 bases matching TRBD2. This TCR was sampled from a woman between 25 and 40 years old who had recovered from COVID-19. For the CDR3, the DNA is TGTGCCAGCAGGTCTAGCGGGGAAGAGACCCAGTACTTC. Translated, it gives CASRSSGEETQYF.